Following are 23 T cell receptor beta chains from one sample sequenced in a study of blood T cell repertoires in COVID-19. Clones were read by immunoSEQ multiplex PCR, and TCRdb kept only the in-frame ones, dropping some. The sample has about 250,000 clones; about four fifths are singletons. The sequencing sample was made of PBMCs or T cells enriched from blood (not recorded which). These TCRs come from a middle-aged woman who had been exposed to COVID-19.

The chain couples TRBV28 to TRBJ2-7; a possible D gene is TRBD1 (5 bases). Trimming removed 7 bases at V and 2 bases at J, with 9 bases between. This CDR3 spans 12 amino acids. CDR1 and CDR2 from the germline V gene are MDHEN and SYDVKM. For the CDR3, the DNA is TGTGCCAGCACCTCAGGGACCTACGAGCAGTACTTC. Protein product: CASTSGTYEQYF.

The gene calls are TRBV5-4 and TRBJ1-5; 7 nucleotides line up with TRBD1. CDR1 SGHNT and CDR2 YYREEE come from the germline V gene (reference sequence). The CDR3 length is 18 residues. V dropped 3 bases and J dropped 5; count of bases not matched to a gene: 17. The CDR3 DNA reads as TGTGCCAGCAGCTATTCGGAGTCAAGACAGGGCGGGTATCAGCCCCAGCATTTT. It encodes CASSYSESRQGGYQPQHF.

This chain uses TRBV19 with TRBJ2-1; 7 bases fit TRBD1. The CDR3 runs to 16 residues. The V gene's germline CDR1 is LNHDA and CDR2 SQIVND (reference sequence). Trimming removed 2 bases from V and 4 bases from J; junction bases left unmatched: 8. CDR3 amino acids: CASSIPSGQSYNEQFF. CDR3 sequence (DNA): TGTGCCAGTAGTATACCTTCGGGACAGAGTTACAATGAGCAGTTCTTC.

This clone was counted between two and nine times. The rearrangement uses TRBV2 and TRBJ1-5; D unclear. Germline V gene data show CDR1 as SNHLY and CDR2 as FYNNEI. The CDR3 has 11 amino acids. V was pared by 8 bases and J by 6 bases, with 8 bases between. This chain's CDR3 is CASANPQPQHF. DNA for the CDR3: TGTGCCAGCGCGAACCCTCAGCCCCAGCATTTT.

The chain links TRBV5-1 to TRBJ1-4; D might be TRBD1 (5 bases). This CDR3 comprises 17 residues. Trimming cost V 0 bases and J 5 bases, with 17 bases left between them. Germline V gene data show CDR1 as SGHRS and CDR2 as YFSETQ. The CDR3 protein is CASSLAGGATNNEKLFF. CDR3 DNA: TGCGCCAGCAGCTTGGCCGGTGGGGCCACGAACAATGAAAAACTGTTTTTT.

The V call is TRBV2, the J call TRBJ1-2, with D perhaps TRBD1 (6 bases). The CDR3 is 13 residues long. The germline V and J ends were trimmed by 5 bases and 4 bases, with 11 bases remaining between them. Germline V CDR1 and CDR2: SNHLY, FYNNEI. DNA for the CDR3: TGTGCCAGCAGTCGGACAGACCTCTATGGCTACACCTTC. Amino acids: CASSRTDLYGYTF.

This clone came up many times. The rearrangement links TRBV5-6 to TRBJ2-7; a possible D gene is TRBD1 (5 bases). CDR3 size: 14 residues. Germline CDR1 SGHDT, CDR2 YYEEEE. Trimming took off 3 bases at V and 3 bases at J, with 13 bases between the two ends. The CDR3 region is CASSSPSRVYEQYF. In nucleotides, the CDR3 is TGTGCCAGCAGCTCCCCCAGCAGGGTCTACGAGCAGTACTTC.

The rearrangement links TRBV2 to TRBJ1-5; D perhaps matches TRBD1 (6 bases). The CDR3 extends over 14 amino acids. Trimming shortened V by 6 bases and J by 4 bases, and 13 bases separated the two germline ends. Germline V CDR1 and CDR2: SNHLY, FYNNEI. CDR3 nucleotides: TGTGCCAGCAGCCCGGGACAAAAGAATCAGCCCCAGCATTTT. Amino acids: CASSPGQKNQPQHF.

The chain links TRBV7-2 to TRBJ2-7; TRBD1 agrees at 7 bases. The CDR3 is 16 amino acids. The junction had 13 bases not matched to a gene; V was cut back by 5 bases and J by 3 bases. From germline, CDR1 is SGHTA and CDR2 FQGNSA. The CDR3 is CASSPLRQGSVYEQYF. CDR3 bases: TGTGCCAGCAGCCCTCTAAGACAGGGTAGCGTCTACGAGCAGTACTTC.

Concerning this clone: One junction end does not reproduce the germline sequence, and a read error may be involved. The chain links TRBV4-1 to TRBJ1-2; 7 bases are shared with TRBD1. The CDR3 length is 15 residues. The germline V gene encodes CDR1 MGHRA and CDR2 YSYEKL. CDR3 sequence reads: CATSLAGTDLRGYTF. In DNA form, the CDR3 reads TGCGCCACCAGCCTGGCCGGGACAGACCTAAGGGGCTACACCTTC.

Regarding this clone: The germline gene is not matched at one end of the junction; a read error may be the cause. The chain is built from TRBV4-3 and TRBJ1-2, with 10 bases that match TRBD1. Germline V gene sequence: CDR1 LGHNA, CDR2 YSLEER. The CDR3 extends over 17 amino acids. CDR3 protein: CARSRLLMGQGLDGYTF. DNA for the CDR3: TGCGCCCGCAGCCGACTCTTAATGGGACAGGGGCTTGATGGCTACACCTTC.

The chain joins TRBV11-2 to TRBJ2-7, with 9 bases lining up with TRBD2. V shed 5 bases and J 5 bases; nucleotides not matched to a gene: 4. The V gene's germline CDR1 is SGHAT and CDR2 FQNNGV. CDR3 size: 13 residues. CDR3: CASSRRGGNEQYF. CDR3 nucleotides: TGTGCCAGCAGCCGGCGGGGGGGGAACGAGCAGTACTTC.

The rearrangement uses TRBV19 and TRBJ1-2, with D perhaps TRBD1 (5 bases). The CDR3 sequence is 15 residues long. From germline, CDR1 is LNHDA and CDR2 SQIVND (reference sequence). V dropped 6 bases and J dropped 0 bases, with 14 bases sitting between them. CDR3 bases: TGTGCCAGTAGCCCCTCGGGGGGTTCTAACTATGGCTACACCTTC. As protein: CASSPSGGSNYGYTF.

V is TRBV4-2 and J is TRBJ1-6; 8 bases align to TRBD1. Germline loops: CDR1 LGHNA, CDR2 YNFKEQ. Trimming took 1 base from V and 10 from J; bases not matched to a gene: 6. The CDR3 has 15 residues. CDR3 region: CASSQVRTGGSPLHF. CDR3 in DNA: TGTGCCAGCAGCCAAGTGAGAACAGGGGGATCACCCCTCCACTTT.

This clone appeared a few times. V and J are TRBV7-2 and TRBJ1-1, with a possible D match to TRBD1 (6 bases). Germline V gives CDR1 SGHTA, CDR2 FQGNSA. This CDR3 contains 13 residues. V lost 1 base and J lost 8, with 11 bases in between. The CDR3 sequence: CASSLEVDREAFF. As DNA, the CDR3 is TGTGCCAGCAGCTTAGAAGTTGACAGGGAAGCTTTCTTT.

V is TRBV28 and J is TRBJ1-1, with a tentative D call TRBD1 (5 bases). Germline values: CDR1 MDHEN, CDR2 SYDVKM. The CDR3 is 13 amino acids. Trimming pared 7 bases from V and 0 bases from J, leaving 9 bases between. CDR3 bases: TGTGCCAGCACCACGACAGTGAACACTGAAGCTTTCTTT. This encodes CASTTTVNTEAFF. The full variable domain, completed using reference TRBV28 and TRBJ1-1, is DVKVTQSSRYLVKRTGEKVFLECVQDMDHENMFWYRQDPGLGLRLIYFSYDVKMKEKGDIPEGYSVSREKKERFSLILESASTNQTSMYLCASTTTVNTEAFFGQGTRLTVV.

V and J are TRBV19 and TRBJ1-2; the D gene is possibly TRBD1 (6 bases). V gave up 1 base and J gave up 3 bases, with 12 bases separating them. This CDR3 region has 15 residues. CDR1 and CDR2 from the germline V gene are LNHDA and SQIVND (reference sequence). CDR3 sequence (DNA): TGTGCCAGTAGTATAGGGACAGCCGCCCACTATGGCTACACCTTC. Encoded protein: CASSIGTAAHYGYTF.

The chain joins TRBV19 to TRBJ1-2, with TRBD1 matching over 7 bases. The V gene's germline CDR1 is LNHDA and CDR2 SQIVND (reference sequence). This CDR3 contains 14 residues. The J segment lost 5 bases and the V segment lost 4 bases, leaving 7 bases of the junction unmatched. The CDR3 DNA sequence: TGTGCCAGTAGTACTAGGACAGGCGGGTATGGCTACACCTTC. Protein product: CASSTRTGGYGYTF.

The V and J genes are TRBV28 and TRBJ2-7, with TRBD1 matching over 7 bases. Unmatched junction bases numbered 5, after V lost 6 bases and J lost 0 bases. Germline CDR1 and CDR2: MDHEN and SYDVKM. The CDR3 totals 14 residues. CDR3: CASSPGGPSYEQYF. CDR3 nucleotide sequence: TGTGCCAGCAGCCCAGGGGGACCCTCCTACGAGCAGTACTTC.

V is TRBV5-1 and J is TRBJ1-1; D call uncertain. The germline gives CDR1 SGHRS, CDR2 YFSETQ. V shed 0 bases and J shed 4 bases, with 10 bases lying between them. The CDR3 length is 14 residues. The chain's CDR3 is CASSLGQAGTEAFF. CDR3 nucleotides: TGCGCCAGCAGCTTGGGGCAGGCCGGCACTGAAGCTTTCTTT.

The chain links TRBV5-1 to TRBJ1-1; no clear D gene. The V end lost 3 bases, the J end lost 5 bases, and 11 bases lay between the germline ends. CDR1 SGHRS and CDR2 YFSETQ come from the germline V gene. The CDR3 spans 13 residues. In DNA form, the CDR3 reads TGCGCCAGCAGCTCCCGGGAGGGAACTGAAGCTTTCTTT. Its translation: CASSSREGTEAFF.

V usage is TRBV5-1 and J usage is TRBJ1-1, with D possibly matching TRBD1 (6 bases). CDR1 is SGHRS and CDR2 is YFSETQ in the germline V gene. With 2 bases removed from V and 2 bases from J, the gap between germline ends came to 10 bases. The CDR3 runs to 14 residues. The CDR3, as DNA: TGCGCCAGCAGCTTAGGGACAATCAACACTGAAGCTTTCTTT. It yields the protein CASSLGTINTEAFF.

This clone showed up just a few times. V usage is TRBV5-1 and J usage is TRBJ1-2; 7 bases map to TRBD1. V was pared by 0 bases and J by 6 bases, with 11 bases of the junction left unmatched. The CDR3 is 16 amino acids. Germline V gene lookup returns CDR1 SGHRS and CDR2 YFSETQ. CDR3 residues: CASSLETGLTSNGYTF. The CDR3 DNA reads TGCGCCAGCAGCTTGGAGACAGGGTTAACATCCAATGGCTACACCTTC.